This passage covers 20 T cell receptor beta chains from one sample sequenced in a study of Graves' ophthalmopathy and Graves' hyperthyroidism. RNA transcripts yielded amplified TCR beta CDR3 regions. Amplification began with first-round RT-PCR using HTBI primers, then second-round multiplex PCR was performed. TCRdb reprocessed the multiplex PCR reads with MiXCR, giving one entry per CDR3 protein. The sample gives a few hundred thousand distinct CDR3 sequences, roughly 40% of which show up once; about 4.2% is in the top ten. The specimen was peripheral blood or thyroid tissue (not recorded which). The receptors were sampled from an adult man with Graves' hyperthyroidism.

Only one count was recorded for this clonotype. The rearrangement joins TRBV29-1 to TRBJ2-6; tentative D call: TRBD2 (5 bases). CDR3 length equals 13 residues. The germline gives CDR1 SQVTM, CDR2 ANQGSEA. V was shortened by 7 bases and J by 4 bases, with 11 bases between the two germline ends. Here the CDR3 reads CSALASGANVLTF. The CDR3 DNA is TGCAGCGCCCTAGCATCAGGGGCCAACGTCCTGACTTTC.

V and J are TRBV19 and TRBJ1-1; possibly TRBD1 for D (5 bases). From germline, CDR1 is LNHDA and CDR2 SQIVND (reference sequence). The CDR3 runs 17 residues. Trimming left V 5 bases short and J 1 base short, with 20 bases between. The CDR3 nucleotides read TGTGCCAGTAGTTTGCGACAGCCCACGGATCAGAACACTGAAGCTTTCTTT. Translation gives CASSLRQPTDQNTEAFF. Variable domain in full (rest from reference TRBV19 and TRBJ1-1): DGGITQSPKYLFRKEGQNVTLSCEQNLNHDAMYWYRQDPGQGLRLIYYSQIVNDFQKGDIAEGYSVSREKKESFPLTVTSAQKNPTAFYLCASSLRQPTDQNTEAFFGQGTRLTVV.

This clonotype was detected ten times or more. The chain employs TRBV2 and TRBJ1-2; D is ambiguous. CDR1 is SNHLY and CDR2 is FYNNEI in the germline V gene. The germline V and J ends were trimmed by 6 bases and 4 bases, with 9 bases remaining between them. CDR3 length equals 12 residues. In DNA, the CDR3 is TGTGCCAGCAGCCTAACCTCCTATGGCTACACCTTC. This translates into CASSLTSYGYTF.

This clonotype showed up many times. The J gene is TRBJ1-2, the V gene TRBV5-1; D remains ambiguous. Germline CDR1 and CDR2: SGHRS and YFSETQ. V was shortened by 1 base and J by 0 bases, with 10 bases between the two germline ends. This CDR3 has 15 residues. The CDR3 here is CASSLLPEANYGYTF. The CDR3 DNA reads as TGCGCCAGCAGCTTGCTGCCGGAAGCTAACTATGGCTACACCTTC.

This clonotype appeared many times. This chain connects TRBV27 to TRBJ1-1; 8 positions match TRBD1. The CDR3 runs to 14 residues. V was pared by 3 bases and J by 7 bases, with 7 bases of the junction left unmatched. CDR1 and CDR2 (germline): MNHEY, SMNVEV (reference sequence). CDR3: CASSFSRGRGEAFF. CDR3 nucleotide sequence: TGTGCCAGCAGTTTCTCCAGGGGGCGCGGTGAAGCTTTCTTT.

To note about this clonotype: Given a much more abundant clone one base away, this may be a read error. This rearrangement joins TRBV10-2 to TRBJ2-7; TRBD1 might be the D (6 bases). Germline loops: CDR1 WSHSY, CDR2 SAAADI. The CDR3 covers 13 residues. The V end lost 6 bases, the J end lost 6 bases, and 15 bases lay between the germline ends. CDR3 DNA: TGCGCCAGCAGGGACAGTTTCGTCCGCGAGCAGTACTTC. Protein: CASRDSFVREQYF.

The gene calls are TRBV7-9 and TRBJ2-3; a weak D match, TRBD2 (5 bases). The germline V gene encodes CDR1 SEHNR and CDR2 FQNEAQ (reference sequence). The CDR3 has 14 residues. V was trimmed by 1 base and J by 6 bases, leaving 11 bases between them. The CDR3 is CASSLGRGSDTQYF. The DNA for the CDR3 is TGTGCCAGCAGCTTAGGTCGGGGAAGCGATACGCAGTATTTT.

Only one count was recorded for this clonotype. The chain is built from TRBV29-1 and TRBJ2-2; D assignment may be TRBD1 or TRBD2 (5 bases each). CDR1 SQVTM and CDR2 ANQGSEA come from the germline V gene. V was shortened by 3 bases and J by 1 base, with 9 bases between the two germline ends. The CDR3 length is 14 residues. The CDR3 is CSVDGGRNTGELFF. The CDR3 DNA sequence: TGCAGCGTTGATGGGGGTCGGAACACCGGGGAGCTGTTTTTT.

In its sample, this clonotype was seen a few times. The rearrangement links TRBV2 to TRBJ2-3, with no clear D. V lost 3 bases and J 4 bases, leaving 8 bases between the germline ends. Per germline, CDR1 SNHLY and CDR2 FYNNEI. This CDR3 is built from 13 residues. CDR3 loop: CASSEGLADTQYF. The CDR3 DNA is TGTGCCAGCAGTGAGGGCCTCGCAGATACGCAGTATTTT.

V and J are TRBV24-1 and TRBJ1-4; TRBD1 matches 8 bases. V trimming: 5 bases; J trimming: 8 bases; junction bases outside the gene matches: 15. This CDR3 contains 17 residues. Germline CDR1 and CDR2: KGHDR and SFDVKD. The DNA of the CDR3 is TGTGCCACCAGTGCTTCCTGGGCGGGCAGGGGGCGAGAAAAACTGTTTTTT. Translated, it gives CATSASWAGRGREKLFF.

On this clonotype: The junction departs from the called germline gene at one end, perhaps through a read error. The chain is built from TRBV24-1 and TRBJ2-7; the match to TRBD2 covers 10 bases. The CDR3 consists of 16 residues. Germline V CDR1 and CDR2: KGHDR, SFDVKD. CDR3 region: CASSPPGAGGSYEQYF. Written as DNA, the CDR3 is TGTGCCAGCAGTCCCCCTGGAGCGGGGGGGTCCTACGAGCAGTACTTC.

Concerning this clonotype: One end of the junction does not line up with germline, which may come from a read error. This rearrangement joins TRBV2 to TRBJ1-2; D is uncertain. In germline, CDR1 is SNHLY, CDR2 FYNNEI. The CDR3 length is 14 residues. For the CDR3, the DNA is TGTGCCAGCAGTGGGTCCACCCCTAACCATGGCTACACCTTC. Its translation is CASSGSTPNHGYTF.

As for this clonotype: At one boundary the junction diverges from the germline segment, which might be a read error. The CDR3 nucleotides are TGTGCCAGCAGTGAAGGGACTAGGTCCAATGAGCCCCAGCATTTT. The encoded protein is CASSEGTRSNEPQHF. The chain has TRBV25-1 and TRBJ1-5, with TRBD1 as a possible D gene (5 bases). CDR3 length equals 15 residues. Germline loops: CDR1 MGHDK, CDR2 SYGVNS.

This clonotype was detected a few times. The CDR3 coding sequence is TGTGCCAGCAGTTACCCGAGAGTAGCGGAGACCTACGAGCAGTACTTC. Its protein is CASSYPRVAETYEQYF. The chain carries TRBV7-2 and TRBJ2-7; TRBD2 might be the D (6 bases). V gave up 6 bases and J gave up 2 bases, with 20 bases separating them. Germline values: CDR1 SGHTA, CDR2 FQGNSA. The CDR3 length is 16 residues.

This clonotype has only a few counts. The chain couples TRBV7-9 to TRBJ2-7, with D unclear. The J call may not be correct, given that the DNA end is closer to TRBJ2-1. Looked up from germline, CDR1 is SEHNR and CDR2 is FQNEAQ (reference sequence). The CDR3 runs to 13 residues. CDR3 protein: CASSPSSYNEQFF. The CDR3, as DNA: TGTGCCAGCAGCCCTAGCTCCTACAATGAGCAGTTCTTC.

This clonotype was counted only a few times. This CDR3 is CASSLLQKSSGYTF. CDR3 DNA: TGCGCCAGCAGCTTGTTGCAGAAATCATCTGGCTACACCTTC. The chain carries TRBV5-1 and TRBJ1-2; D not certain. Per the germline V gene, CDR1 is SGHRS and CDR2 is YFSETQ. Trimming shortened V by 1 base and J by 7 bases, and 14 bases separated the two germline ends. The CDR3 runs to 14 residues.

The V gene is TRBV20-1, the J gene TRBJ1-3; tentative D call: TRBD1 (5 bases). The CDR3 length is 13 residues. Germline V gives CDR1 DFQATT, CDR2 SNEGSKA (reference sequence). V was shortened by 6 bases and J by 0 bases, with 9 bases between the two germline ends. The CDR3 protein is CSAGTSSGNTIYF. In nucleotides, the CDR3 is TGCAGTGCCGGGACTAGCTCTGGAAACACCATATATTTT.

CDR3 DNA sequence: TGTGCCAGCAGCTCACAGGGGGCGGTGAAGGGGAGCTATGGCTACACCTTC. It specifies CASSSQGAVKGSYGYTF. The rearrangement joins TRBV7-6 to TRBJ1-2; TRBD1 matches 9 bases. This CDR3 is built from 17 residues. From germline, CDR1 is SGHVS and CDR2 FNYEAQ. V trimming: 4 bases; J trimming: 4 bases; junction bases outside the gene matches: 13.

This clonotype was seen many times. The V gene is TRBV5-1, the J gene TRBJ2-2; 7 nucleotides line up with TRBD2. The CDR3 consists of 15 residues. Germline V gene data show CDR1 as SGHRS and CDR2 as YFSETQ. With 4 bases clipped from V and 5 bases from J, the junction kept 8 bases outside the gene matches. CDR3: CASSLDPAGTGELFF. CDR3 in DNA: TGCGCCAGCAGCCTTGACCCAGCGGGGACCGGGGAGCTGTTTTTT.

The sample holds many counts of this clonotype. The rearrangement links TRBV11-2 to TRBJ2-7; TRBD1 aligns across 9 bases. This CDR3 contains 17 residues. The V and J ends lost 5 bases and 4 bases, in that order; junction bases with no gene match: 15. Germline CDR1 reads SGHAT; CDR2 reads FQNNGV. The CDR3 is CASSRAGTGNEGYEQYF. CDR3 nucleotides: TGTGCCAGCAGCCGGGCCGGGACAGGGAATGAAGGGTACGAGCAGTACTTC.